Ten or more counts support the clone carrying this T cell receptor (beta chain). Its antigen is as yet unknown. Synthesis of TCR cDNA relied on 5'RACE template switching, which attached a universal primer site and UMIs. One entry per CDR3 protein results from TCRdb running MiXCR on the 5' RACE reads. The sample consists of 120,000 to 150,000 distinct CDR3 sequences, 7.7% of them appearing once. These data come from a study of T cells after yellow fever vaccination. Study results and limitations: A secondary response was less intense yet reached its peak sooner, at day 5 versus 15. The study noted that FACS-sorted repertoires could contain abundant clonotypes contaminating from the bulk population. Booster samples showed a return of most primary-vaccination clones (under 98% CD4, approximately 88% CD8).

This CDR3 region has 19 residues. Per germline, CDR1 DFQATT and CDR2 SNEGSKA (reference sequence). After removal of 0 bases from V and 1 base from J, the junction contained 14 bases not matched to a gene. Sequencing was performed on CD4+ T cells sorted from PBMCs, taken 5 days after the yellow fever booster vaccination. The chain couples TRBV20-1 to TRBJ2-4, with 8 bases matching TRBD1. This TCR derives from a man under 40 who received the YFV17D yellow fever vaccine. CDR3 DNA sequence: TGCAGTGCTAGAGATTGGAACACAGGGGGACTCATGGCCAAAAACATTCAGTACTTC. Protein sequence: CSARDWNTGGLMAKNIQYF.